The entry below gives a single TCR beta chain sequence along with its context. What this receptor recognizes is not known. No clone much larger than this one lies a single base away; base qualities are absent. Genomic DNA was used as template for profiling of TCR beta VDJ combinations and CDR3 sequences. An Illumina HiSeq 2000 was used for TCR repertoire sequencing. The published analysis was carried out like this. Repertoire assessment relied on Simpson's diversity index, CDR3 size and DJ length profiles, and TRBV/TRBJ rearrangement plots. The most abundant DNA sequence in the deep sequencing data was taken as the immunodominant clone. CDR3 amino acid sequences were screened for sharing across subjects and compared with published repertoires and the VDJdb database. TCRdb reprocessing: public reads trimmed at Q25 with fastp, clones called with MiXCR, in-frame beta chains kept. Records with the same CDR3 protein are collapsed into one entry carrying the most frequent genes and DNA. TCRdb, rather than the study authors, made the V and J calls. In all, the sample holds 150,000 to 200,000 distinct CDR3 sequences, and roughly half of those were seen once. The ten largest make up roughly 2% of the sample.

This sample stems from a study of CD8+CD57+ T cells in acquired aplastic anemia (dated by TCRdb to the late 2010s). Study-level background: Extracted DNA from sorted CD4+ and CD8+ cells averaged approximately 3 ug, ranging from roughly 0.17 to 27.4 ug. A CD8+CD57+ expansion meant a frequency higher than the mean frequency seen in healthy subjects. Study-level results and caveats: CD8+ Simpson's diversity did not differ significantly between patients and healthy controls (P=0.060). Twenty-nine CD8+ CDR3 sequences were found in both patients and controls but appeared to be highly expressed in patients and within the immunodominant clones of the patients.

Spanning cysteine to phenylalanine, the CDR3 consists of 16 amino acids. The sequence is cut down to CDR3 DNA, 48 bases in frame from base 1. Taken from the germline V gene (reference sequence), the CDR1 and CDR2 loops are GTSNPN and SVGIG. Cut back by 4 bases and 0 bases, the V and J ends lie 18 bases apart. Patients chosen for sequencing had shown expansion of CD8+CD57+ cells by flow cytometry. Every patient had a diagnosis of severe acquired aplastic anemia based on International Study of Aplastic Anemia and Agranulocytosis and Camitta criteria. Patients had received no therapy at the time of blood sampling. The study deep-sequenced TCR repertoires of sorted CD4+ and CD8+ blood T cells from severe aplastic anemia patients and healthy subjects. In the USA, patient enrollment took place under clinicaltrials.gov protocols 00001620, 01623167, 00001397, 00071045, 00081523 and 00961064. Ficoll-Paque density gradient centrifugation was used to isolate peripheral blood mononuclear cells. Before DNA extraction, CD4+ and CD8+ T cells were sorted with FACS or magnetic beads.

The TCR originated in a human donor with aplastic anemia. Specimen: sorted CD4+, CD8+, or CD8+CD57+ T cells (not recorded which) from PBMCs. Recombination connected TRBV30 to TRBJ2-5; a confident D gene designation cannot be given. The CDR3 protein sequence reads: CAWIPAPVWDQETQYF. The sequenced DNA: TGTGCCTGGATCCCAGCCCCGGTGTGGGACCAAGAGACCCAGTACTTC.